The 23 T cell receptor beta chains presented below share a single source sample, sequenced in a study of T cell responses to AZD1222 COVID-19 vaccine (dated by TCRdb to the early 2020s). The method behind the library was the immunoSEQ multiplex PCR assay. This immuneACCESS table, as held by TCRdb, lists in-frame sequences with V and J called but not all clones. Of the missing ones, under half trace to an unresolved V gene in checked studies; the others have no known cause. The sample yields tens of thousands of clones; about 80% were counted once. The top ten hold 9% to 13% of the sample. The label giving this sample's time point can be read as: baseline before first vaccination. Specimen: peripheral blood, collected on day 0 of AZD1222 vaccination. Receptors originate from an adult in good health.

The CDR3 loop reads CASRGQTNYGYTF. The CDR3 nucleotides are TGCGCCAGCAGGGGACAGACTAACTATGGCTACACCTTC. The chain employs TRBV5-1 and TRBJ1-2; 7 bases agree with TRBD1. This CDR3 region has 13 residues. The germline CDR1 and CDR2 sequences are SGHRS and YFSETQ. The junction had 1 base not matched to a gene; V was cut back by 5 bases and J by 0 bases.

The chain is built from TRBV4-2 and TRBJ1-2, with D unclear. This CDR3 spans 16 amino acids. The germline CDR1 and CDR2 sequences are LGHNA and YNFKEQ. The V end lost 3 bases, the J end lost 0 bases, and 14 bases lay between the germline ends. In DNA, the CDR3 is TGTGCCAGCAGCCAGGATGGGGATCCAGCTAACTATGGCTACACCTTC. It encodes CASSQDGDPANYGYTF.

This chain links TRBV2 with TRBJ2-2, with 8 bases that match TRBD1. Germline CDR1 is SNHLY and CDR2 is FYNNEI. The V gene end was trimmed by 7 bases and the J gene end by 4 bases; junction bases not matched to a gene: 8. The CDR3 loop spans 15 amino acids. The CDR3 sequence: CASNLQGAPTGELFF. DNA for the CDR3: TGTGCCAGCAACCTCCAGGGGGCTCCCACCGGGGAGCTGTTTTTT.

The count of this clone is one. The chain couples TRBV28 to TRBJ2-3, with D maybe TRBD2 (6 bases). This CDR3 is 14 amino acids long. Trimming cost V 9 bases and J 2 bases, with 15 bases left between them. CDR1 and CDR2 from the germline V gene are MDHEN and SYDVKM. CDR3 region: CASDRGTDTDTQYF. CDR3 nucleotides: TGTGCCAGTGATCGGGGGACCGACACAGATACGCAGTATTTT.

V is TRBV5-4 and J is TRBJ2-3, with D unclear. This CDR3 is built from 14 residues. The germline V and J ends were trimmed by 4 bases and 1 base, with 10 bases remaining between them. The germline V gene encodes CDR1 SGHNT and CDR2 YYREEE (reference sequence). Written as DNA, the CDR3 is TGTGCCAGCAGCCTTCGTTCGGGCACAGATACGCAGTATTTT. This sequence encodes CASSLRSGTDTQYF.

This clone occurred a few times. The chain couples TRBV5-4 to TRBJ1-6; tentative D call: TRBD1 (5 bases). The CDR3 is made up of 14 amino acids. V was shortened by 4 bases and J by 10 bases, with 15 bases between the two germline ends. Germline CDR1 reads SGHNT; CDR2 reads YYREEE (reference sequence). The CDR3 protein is CASSGPGGGSPLHF. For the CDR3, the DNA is TGTGCCAGCAGCGGCCCGGGGGGTGGCTCACCCCTCCACTTT.

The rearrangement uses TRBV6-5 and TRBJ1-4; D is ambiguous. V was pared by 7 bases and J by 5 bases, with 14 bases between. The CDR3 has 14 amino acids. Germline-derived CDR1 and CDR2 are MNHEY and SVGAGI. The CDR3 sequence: CASKTSGKNEKLFF. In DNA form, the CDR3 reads TGTGCCAGCAAAACATCGGGAAAGAATGAAAAACTGTTTTTT.

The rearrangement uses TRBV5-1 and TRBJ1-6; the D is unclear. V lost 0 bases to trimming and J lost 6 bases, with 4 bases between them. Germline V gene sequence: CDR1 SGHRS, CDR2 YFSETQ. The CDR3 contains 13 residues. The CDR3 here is CASSLDVNSPLHF. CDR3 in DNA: TGCGCCAGCAGCTTGGACGTTAATTCACCCCTCCACTTT.

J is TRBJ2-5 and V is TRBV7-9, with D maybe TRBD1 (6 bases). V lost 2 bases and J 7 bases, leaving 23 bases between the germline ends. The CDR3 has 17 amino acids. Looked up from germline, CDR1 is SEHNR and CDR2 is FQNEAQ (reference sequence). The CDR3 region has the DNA TGTGCCAGCAGCTTATTCGCGACAGGATTACGTTATCGGACCCAGTACTTC. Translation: CASSLFATGLRYRTQYF.

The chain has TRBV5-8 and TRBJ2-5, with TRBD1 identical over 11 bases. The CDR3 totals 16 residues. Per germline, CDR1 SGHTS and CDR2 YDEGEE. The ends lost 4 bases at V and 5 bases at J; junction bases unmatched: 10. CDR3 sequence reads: CASSPRTGGAGETQYF. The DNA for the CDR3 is TGTGCCAGCAGCCCTAGGACAGGGGGCGCGGGGGAGACCCAGTACTTC.

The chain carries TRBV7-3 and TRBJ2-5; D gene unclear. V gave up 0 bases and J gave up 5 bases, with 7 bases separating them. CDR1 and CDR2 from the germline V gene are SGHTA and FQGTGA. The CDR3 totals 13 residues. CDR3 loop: CASSLTAWETQYF. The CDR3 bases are TGTGCCAGCAGCTTAACAGCGTGGGAGACCCAGTACTTC. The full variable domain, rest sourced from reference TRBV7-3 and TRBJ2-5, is GAGVSQTPSNKVTEKGKYVELRCDPISGHTALYWYRQSLGQGPEFLIYFQGTGAADDSGLPNDRFFAVRPEGSVSTLKIQRTERGDSAVYLCASSLTAWETQYFGPGTRLLVL.

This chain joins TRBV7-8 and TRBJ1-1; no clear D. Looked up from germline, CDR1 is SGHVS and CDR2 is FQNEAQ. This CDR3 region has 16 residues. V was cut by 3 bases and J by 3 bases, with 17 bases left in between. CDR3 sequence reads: CASSFPPGQAHTEAFF. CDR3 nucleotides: TGTGCCAGCAGCTTCCCGCCCGGGCAGGCCCACACTGAAGCTTTCTTT.

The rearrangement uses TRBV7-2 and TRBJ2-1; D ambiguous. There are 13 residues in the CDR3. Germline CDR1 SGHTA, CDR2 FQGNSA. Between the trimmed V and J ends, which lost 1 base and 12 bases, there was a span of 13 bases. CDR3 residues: CASSLGGLQVQFF. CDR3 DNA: TGTGCCAGCAGCTTAGGGGGTTTGCAGGTGCAGTTCTTC.

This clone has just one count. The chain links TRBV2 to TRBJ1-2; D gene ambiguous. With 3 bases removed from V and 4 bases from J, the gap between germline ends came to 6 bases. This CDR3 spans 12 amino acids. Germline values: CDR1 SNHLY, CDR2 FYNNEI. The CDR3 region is CASSESTYGYTF. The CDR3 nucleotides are TGTGCCAGCAGTGAGAGTACCTATGGCTACACCTTC.

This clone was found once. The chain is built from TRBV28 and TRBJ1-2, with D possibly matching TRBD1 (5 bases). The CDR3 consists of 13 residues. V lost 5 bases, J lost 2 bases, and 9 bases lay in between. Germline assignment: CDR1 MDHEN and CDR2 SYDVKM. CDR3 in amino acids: CASSPGGNYGYTF. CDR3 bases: TGTGCCAGCAGTCCCGGGGGGAACTATGGCTACACCTTC.

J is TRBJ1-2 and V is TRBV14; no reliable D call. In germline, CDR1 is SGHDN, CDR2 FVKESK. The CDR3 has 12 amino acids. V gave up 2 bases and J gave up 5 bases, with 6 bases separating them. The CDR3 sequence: CASSQNHYGYTF. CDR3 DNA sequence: TGTGCCAGCAGCCAAAACCATTATGGCTACACCTTC. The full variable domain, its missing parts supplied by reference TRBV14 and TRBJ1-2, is EAGVTQFPSHSVIEKGQTVTLRCDPISGHDNLYWYRRVMGKEIKFLLHFVKESKQDESGMPNNRFLAERTGGTYSTLKVQPAELEDSGVYFCASSQNHYGYTFGSGTRLTVV.

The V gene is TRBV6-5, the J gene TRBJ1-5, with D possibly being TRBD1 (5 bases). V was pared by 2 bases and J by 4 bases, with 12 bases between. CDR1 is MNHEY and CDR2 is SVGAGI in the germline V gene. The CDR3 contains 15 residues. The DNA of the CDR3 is TGTGCCAGCAGTTACACGGGGGAAGGAAATCAGCCCCAGCATTTT. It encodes CASSYTGEGNQPQHF.

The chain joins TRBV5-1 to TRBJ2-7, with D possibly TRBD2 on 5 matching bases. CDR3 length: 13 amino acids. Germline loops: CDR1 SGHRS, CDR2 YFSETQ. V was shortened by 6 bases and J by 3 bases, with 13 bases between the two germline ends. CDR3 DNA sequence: TGCGCCAGCACCTCCGGAGGAATCTACGAGCAGTACTTC. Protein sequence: CASTSGGIYEQYF.

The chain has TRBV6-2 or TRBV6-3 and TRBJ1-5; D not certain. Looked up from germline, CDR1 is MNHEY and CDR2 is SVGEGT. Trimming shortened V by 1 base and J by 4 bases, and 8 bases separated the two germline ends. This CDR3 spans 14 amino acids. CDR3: CASSYYITNQPQHF. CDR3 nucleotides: TGTGCCAGCAGTTACTACATCACAAATCAGCCCCAGCATTTT.

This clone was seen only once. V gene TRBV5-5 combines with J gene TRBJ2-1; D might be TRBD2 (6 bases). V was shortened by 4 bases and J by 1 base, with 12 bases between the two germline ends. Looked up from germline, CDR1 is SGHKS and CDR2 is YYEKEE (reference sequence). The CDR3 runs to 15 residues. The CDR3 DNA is TGTGCCAGCAGCCGGGGGACTCAATCCTACAATGAGCAGTTCTTC. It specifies CASSRGTQSYNEQFF.

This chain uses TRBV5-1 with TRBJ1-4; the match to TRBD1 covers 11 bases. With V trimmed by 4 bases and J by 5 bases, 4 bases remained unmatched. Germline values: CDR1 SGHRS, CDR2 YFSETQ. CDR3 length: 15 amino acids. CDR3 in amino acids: CASSRRTGGNEKLFF. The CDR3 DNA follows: TGCGCCAGCAGCCGAAGGACAGGGGGCAATGAAAAACTGTTTTTT.

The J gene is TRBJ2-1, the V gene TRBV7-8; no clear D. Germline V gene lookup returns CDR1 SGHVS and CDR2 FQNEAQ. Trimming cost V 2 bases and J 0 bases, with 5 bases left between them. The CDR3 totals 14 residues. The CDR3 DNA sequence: TGTGCCAGCAGCTTACGGAGCTCCTACAATGAGCAGTTCTTC. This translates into CASSLRSSYNEQFF.

CDR3 protein: CASSGQYSNQPQHF. The CDR3 DNA is TGTGCCAGCAGCGGACAGTATAGCAATCAGCCCCAGCATTTT. V usage is TRBV7-2 and J usage is TRBJ1-5; the D gene is possibly TRBD1 (6 bases). The germline V and J ends were trimmed by 5 bases and 0 bases, with 8 bases remaining between them. CDR1 and CDR2 (germline): SGHTA, FQGNSA. The CDR3 contains 14 residues. The full variable domain, with the rest looked up from reference TRBV7-2 and TRBJ1-5, is GAGVSQSPSNKVTEKGKDVELRCDPISGHTALYWYRQSLGQGLEFLIYFQGNSAPDKSGLPSDRFSAERTGGSVSTLTIQRTQQEDSAVYLCASSGQYSNQPQHFGDGTRLSIL.